This TCR beta chain was sequenced in a study of blood T cell repertoires in COVID-19. Turning to the study itself: The United States, Italy and Spain were the sources of the acute and convalescent COVID-19 samples. T cells, B-cell-depleted T cells, or PBMCs supplied cDNA or gDNA.

Original methodology: Reference gene primer amplification in the assay estimated nucleated cell counts. Only in-frame clones appear in the TCRdb table, and some are missing; sequencing was by immunoSEQ multiplex PCR. That table supplies the V and J calls and clone size; D and trimming were determined from the DNA. The sample contains around 67,000 clones, over 70% of which appear only once. The origin of this receptor is a man aged 50 to 60 with active COVID-19. Sequenced: peripheral blood.

The CDR3 reads CASSMRTSVSSYEQYF. The CDR3 nucleotides are TGTGCCAGTAGTATGAGGACTAGTGTATCATCCTACGAGCAGTACTTC. V gene TRBV19 combines with J gene TRBJ2-7; TRBD2 agrees at 7 bases. J lost 1 base, V lost 3 bases, and 9 bases had no gene match. This CDR3 is 16 amino acids long. Germline CDR1 is LNHDA and CDR2 is SQIVND (reference sequence).